The rows below give T cell receptor beta chains drawn from one sample of a study of T cell responses to AZD1222 COVID-19 vaccine. Sequenced by immunoSEQ multiplex PCR; TCRdb stores in-frame clones only, minus some. The sample lists about 130,000 clones, 90% to 95% occurring once. The material was peripheral blood, obtained on day 0 of AZD1222 vaccination. The receptors shown here come from an adult in good health. The CDR3 runs from the conserved cysteine through the conserved F or W. D genes are given only for firm matches. The size entry is marked missing in some rows and otherwise reads once, few, many or a size class.

>TRBV3-1/TRBV3-2|16|TRBD1|TRBJ2-5|.
CASSQDGQGASETQYF
TGTGCCAGCAGCCAAGATGGTCAGGGGGCATCAGAGACCCAGTACTTC
>TRBV12-3/TRBV12-4|13|TRBD1|TRBJ1-2|.
CASSSTGGAGYTF
TGTGCCAGCAGCTCGACAGGGGGCGCGGGCTACACCTTC
>TRBV2|16|.|TRBJ2-6|.
CARGGDVNSGANVLTF
TGTGCCCGAGGGGGGGACGTAAACTCTGGGGCCAACGTCCTGACTTTC
>TRBV7-6|15|TRBD1|TRBJ1-2|.
CASSLARGVGYGYTF
TGTGCCAGCAGCCTAGCCAGGGGGGTAGGCTATGGCTACACCTTC
>TRBV4-1|16|.|TRBJ1-1|.
CASSLHGADGNTEAFF
TGCGCCAGCAGCCTCCACGGAGCCGACGGAAACACTGAAGCTTTCTTT
>TRBV5-6|16|.|TRBJ1-2|.
CASSLLTNTLNYGYTF
TGTGCCAGCAGCTTGCTGACCAATACACTAAACTATGGCTACACCTTC
>TRBV7-2|15|TRBD1|TRBJ1-4|.
CASSRPGQGREKLFF
TGTGCCAGCAGTCGGCCGGGACAGGGTCGTGAAAAACTGTTTTTT
>TRBV30|12|.|TRBJ1-2|.
CAWTTDGGGYTF
TGTGCCTGGACTACGGATGGGGGTGGCTACACCTTC
>TRBV2|13|.|TRBJ2-7|.
CATQDRQPYEQYF
TGTGCCACCCAGGACAGACAGCCCTACGAGCAGTACTTC
>TRBV5-4|17|.|TRBJ1-1|once
CASSPTNRDSENTEAFF
TGTGCCAGCAGCCCTACCAACAGGGATTCGGAGAACACTGAAGCTTTCTTT
>TRBV30|13|TRBD1|TRBJ2-7|.
CASDRDRDYEQYF
TGTGCCTCGGATCGGGACAGGGACTACGAGCAGTACTTC
>TRBV7-3|17|.|TRBJ2-6|.
CASSTTGIRSGANVLTF
TGTGCCAGCAGCACTACCGGGATACGCTCCGGGGCCAACGTCCTGACTTTC
>TRBV12-3/TRBV12-4|12|.|TRBJ2-2|.
CASLGDTGELFF
TGTGCCAGCCTGGGTGACACCGGGGAGCTGTTTTTT
>TRBV12-5|14|.|TRBJ2-7|.
CASGTGGPTYEQYF
TGTGCTAGTGGTACGGGGGGCCCTACCTACGAGCAGTACTTC
>TRBV5-4|17|.|TRBJ1-6|.
CASSLAGSGSYNSPLHF
TGTGCCAGCAGCTTGGCGGGGTCGGGCTCCTATAATTCACCCCTCCACTTT
>TRBV28|15|.|TRBJ1-2|.
CASTRRQGTGFLYTF
TGTGCCAGCACCAGACGGCAGGGGACCGGCTTTCTCTACACCTTC
>TRBV9|15|.|TRBJ2-7|.
CASSQGPDEAYEQYF
TGTGCCAGCAGCCAAGGCCCGGACGAAGCTTACGAGCAGTACTTC
>TRBV3-1/TRBV3-2|14|.|TRBJ1-3|.
CASSQSYSGNTIYF
TGTGCCAGCAGCCAGTCCTACTCTGGAAACACCATATATTTT
>TRBV20-1|13|.|TRBJ1-5|once
CSASLQVNQPQHF
TGCAGTGCTAGTCTACAGGTTAACCAGCCCCAGCATTTT
>TRBV27|14|.|TRBJ1-6|.
CASSVGGVNSPLHF
TGTGCCAGCAGTGTAGGCGGGGTGAATTCACCCCTCCACTTT
>TRBV10-3|15|.|TRBJ1-2|once
CAISVGRQDGDGYTF
TGTGCCATCAGTGTAGGACGACAGGACGGCGATGGCTACACCTTC
>TRBV12-3/TRBV12-4|13|.|TRBJ1-6|.
CASFAGENSPLHF
TGTGCCAGCTTCGCGGGTGAGAATTCACCCCTCCACTTT
>TRBV4-2|15|.|TRBJ2-5|.
CASSQGGGRKETQYF
TGTGCCAGCAGCCAAGGGGGTGGGAGAAAAGAGACCCAGTACTTC
>TRBV28|14|TRBD2|TRBJ2-7|.
CASSFPSGKYEQYF
TGTGCCAGCAGTTTCCCTAGCGGGAAGTACGAGCAGTACTTC
>TRBV25-1|16|TRBD1|TRBJ2-7|.
CASSGFDRGRTEEQYF
TGTGCCAGCAGTGGATTTGACAGGGGGCGCACGGAAGAGCAGTACTTC
>TRBV14|16|TRBD2|TRBJ2-5|.
CASSQGIWRGTETQYF
TGTGCCAGCAGCCAAGGAATCTGGCGGGGGACCGAGACCCAGTACTTC
>TRBV9|15|TRBD1|TRBJ1-1|.
CASSVVGDRNTEAFF
TGTGCCAGCAGCGTAGTAGGGGACAGGAACACTGAAGCTTTCTTT
>TRBV6-2/TRBV6-3|15|.|TRBJ2-3|once
CASSYSRVLVDTQYF
TGTGCCAGCAGTTACTCCAGGGTATTAGTGGATACGCAGTATTTT
>TRBV9|14|.|TRBJ1-2|.
CASSPGTTLGGYTF
TGTGCCAGCAGCCCCGGGACAACCCTGGGAGGCTACACCTTC
>TRBV2|13|.|TRBJ1-2|.
CASSEELYYGYTF
TGTGCCAGCAGTGAAGAACTGTACTATGGCTACACCTTC
>TRBV9|18|TRBD1|TRBJ1-3|.
CASSVVPAGQGSGNTIYF
TGTGCCAGCAGCGTAGTTCCCGCGGGACAGGGATCTGGAAACACCATATATTTT
>TRBV28|13|TRBD2|TRBJ2-7|.
CATGLAGTYEQYF
TGTGCCACCGGACTAGCGGGAACCTACGAGCAGTACTTC
>TRBV4-3|13|TRBD1|TRBJ2-1|.
CASSLGQGYEQFF
TGCGCCAGCAGCCTAGGACAGGGCTATGAGCAGTTCTTC
>TRBV7-2|15|.|TRBJ1-1|.
CASSLETAMNTEAFF
TGTGCCAGCAGCTTAGAAACAGCTATGAACACTGAAGCTTTCTTT
>TRBV4-2|15|.|TRBJ2-1|.
CASSQGTGSYNEQFF
TGTGCCAGCAGCCAGGGAACCGGCTCCTACAATGAGCAGTTCTTC
>TRBV11-3|17|.|TRBJ2-3|.
CASSLAPGPGRADTQYF
TGTGCCAGCAGCTTAGCACCGGGGCCCGGGCGCGCAGATACGCAGTATTTT
>TRBV30|15|.|TRBJ1-6|.
CAWSPRSSYNSPLHF
TGTGCCTGGAGTCCAAGGAGCTCCTATAATTCACCCCTCCACTTT
>TRBV5-4|15|.|TRBJ1-2|.
CASSWGGRTSYGYTF
TGTGCCAGCAGCTGGGGGGGCAGGACTAGCTATGGCTACACCTTC
>TRBV5-1|14|.|TRBJ1-6|.
CASSPSTGNSPLHF
TGCGCCAGCAGCCCCTCGACAGGCAATTCACCCCTCCACTTT
>TRBV7-2|15|TRBD2|TRBJ2-3|.
CASSPGLATTDTQYF
TGTGCCAGCAGCCCCGGACTAGCGACGACAGATACGCAGTATTTT
>TRBV7-9|13|TRBD2|TRBJ2-1|.
CASVGAGSGSQFF
TGTGCCAGCGTGGGAGCGGGAAGCGGAAGTCAGTTCTTC
>TRBV7-2|14|.|TRBJ2-2|.
CASSRDGNTGELFF
TGTGCCAGCAGCCGGGACGGGAACACCGGGGAGCTGTTTTTT
>TRBV29-1|11|.|TRBJ1-2|.
CSVLQGYGYTF
TGCAGCGTCCTACAGGGCTATGGCTACACCTTC
>TRBV7-8|17|.|TRBJ2-1|.
CASSLAASVMSYNEQFF
TGTGCCAGCAGCTTAGCTGCTAGCGTTATGTCCTACAATGAGCAGTTCTTC
>TRBV5-1|14|TRBD1|TRBJ1-6|.
CASSLDRGHSPLHF
TGCGCCAGCAGCTTGGACAGGGGGCATTCACCCCTCCACTTT
>TRBV29-1|10|.|TRBJ1-1|.
CSAGLPEAFF
TGCAGCGCTGGGCTTCCCGAAGCTTTCTTT
>TRBV10-3|14|.|TRBJ1-1|.
CAIMGDPEYTEAFF
TGTGCCATCATGGGGGACCCGGAGTACACTGAAGCTTTCTTT
>TRBV6-5|14|.|TRBJ2-3|.
CASLPGGGTDTQYF
TGTGCCAGCCTTCCCGGAGGGGGCACAGATACGCAGTATTTT
>TRBV5-1|12|.|TRBJ2-1|few
CASLSSYNEQFF
TGCGCCAGCCTGAGCTCCTACAATGAGCAGTTCTTC
>TRBV7-9|13|.|TRBJ1-2|.
CASSPLEAYGYTF
TGTGCCAGCAGCCCACTTGAGGCCTATGGCTACACCTTC
>TRBV6-5|15|.|TRBJ2-7|few
CASSPWEFRGSEQYF
TGTGCCAGCAGCCCCTGGGAGTTCCGGGGTAGCGAGCAGTACTTC
>TRBV4-3|18|TRBD1|TRBJ1-5|.
CASSRSDRGESSNQPQHF
TGCGCCAGCAGCCGCTCCGACAGGGGAGAAAGTAGCAATCAGCCCCAGCATTTT
>TRBV19|14|.|TRBJ1-3|.
CASSIQDRGNTIYF
TGTGCCAGTAGTATTCAAGATCGTGGAAACACCATATATTTT
>TRBV7-9|16|TRBD1|TRBJ2-3|.
CASSTRQGPGPDTQYF
TGTGCCAGCAGCACCCGACAGGGGCCCGGCCCAGATACGCAGTATTTT
>TRBV30|13|.|TRBJ1-1|.
CAWRRVSNTEAFF
TGTGCCTGGAGGCGGGTATCAAACACTGAAGCTTTCTTT